The present TCR beta chain was sequenced within a study of beta chain features in type 1 diabetes (dated by TCRdb to 2017 to 2018). Some background on the complete study: Mean age, gender distribution, total cell number and subset yield were not different between patients and healthy donors. A total of 85 million to 140 million sorted cells were examined across all samples, and a strong correlation was observed between cell number per subset and RNA yield. In the study, recently diagnosed type 1 diabetes patients and matched healthy donors were compared on the TCRB repertoires of their sorted circulating CD4+ T cell subsets. Regulatory and stem cell-like memory subsets were obtained from only 8 patients and about eight healthy donors, while naive and central memory subsets were obtained from all 28 donors. General findings and caveats noted by the study authors: Because cDNA rather than genomic DNA was sequenced, highly expressing activated cells could have been over-represented, although no difference in activation and CD3 levels was found between groups. HLA sub-analyses involved small numbers of individuals, so any influence of HLA type on TCRB rearrangement remained unresolved. Shorter templates might be favored by PCR, yet because patient and control samples were amplified and corrected together, any such skew would affect both groups equally. Naive, central memory and regulatory TCRB repertoires appeared to be more similar among patients than among healthy donors. At VDJ recombination sites, patients with type 1 diabetes made fewer insertions and deleted more nucleotides, a pattern implying thymic rearrangement abnormalities. In all four CD4+ subsets, TCRB CDR3 length was moderately but significantly shorter in type 1 diabetes patients.

From each donor, a single peripheral blood sample of about 100 mL on average was drawn into heparinised tubes. A BD FACSAria II and a panel including CD45RO, CCR7, CD25, CD127, CD95 and CD27 were used to sort naive, central memory, regulatory and stem cell-like memory CD4+ T cells. All sorted populations exceeded 98% purity. PBMCs were isolated immediately by Lymphoprep density gradient centrifugation and stained directly without culture. Samples were stained and sorted in pairs, with one healthy donor and one patient per experiment, so that batch effects were minimized. The entire isolated RNA was reverse transcribed using the High Capacity cDNA Reverse Transcription Kit, and thus expressed TCRB transcripts were sequenced. Naive, central memory and regulatory T cell samples underwent deep immunoSEQ sequencing, averaging about 3.57 million total reads per sample. After sorted cells were lysed in RLT buffer, RNA was extracted with DNase-treated RNeasy Micro or Mini kits, with the choice depending on cell number. Each cell subset was processed separately to prevent cross-contamination, with patient and healthy donor samples processed together. The immunoSEQ multiplex PCR was used to amplify TCRB sequences from cDNA, generating 87-bp fragments that spanned the CDR3 region. Sequencing of the amplicons was performed on the Illumina HiSeq platform. For the original study's pipeline: PCR bias was corrected computationally using synthetic template baselines, and reads within Hamming distance 2 were collapsed, with unmergeable singletons discarded. Reads were aligned against IMGT to assign V, D and J genes, CDR3 length and insertions or deletions at six rearrangement sites. Within each subset, clonotype counts were normalized to the number of sorted cells before true diversity and Gini coefficients were calculated with the tcR R package. Repertoire sharing was quantified using the overlap coefficient calculated on TCRB nucleotide sequences. As a proxy for the pre-selection repertoire, out-of-frame TCRB sequences from naive cells were analyzed. Not all clones reach the TCRdb copy of this immuneACCESS table, which keeps in-frame sequences only. Checked studies attribute under half of the gap to unresolved V genes and leave the rest unexplained. V and J calls and clone size are those listed in that table; D and trimming were worked out from the DNA. The sample includes about 740,000 clones, with 13% observed a single time. The top ten clonotypes cover 0.022% of the sample.

Regarding this clone: Its cognate antigen has yet to be identified. Base qualities are not provided; no much larger clone lies one nucleotide away.

Sequencing was done on a sample of naive CD4+ T cells from blood. The cell subset or site label, as the study defines it: true naive CD4+ T cells. The TCR sequence derives from a young man with type 1 diabetes.

The CDR3 in this case is CASTREQDLNTEAFF. The nucleotide sequence is TGTGCCAGCACCAGAGAACAGGATTTGAACACTGAAGCTTTCTTT. This receptor chain uses TRBV2 and TRBJ1-1; the D gene is possibly TRBD1, with 5 bases matching. CDR1 and CDR2, looked up from the germline V gene, are SNHLY and FYNNEI. Counted from cysteine to phenylalanine, this CDR3 has 15 amino acids. The CDR3 DNA has 45 bases and is translated from base 1. V gives up 7 bases and J gives up 0 bases, and the segment between their germline ends measures 15 bases.